This TCR beta chain was profiled in a study of spatial heterogeneity in lung cancer. About the research overall: Alpha-chain sequences were consistently detected less often than beta-chain sequences.

The germline V gene has CDR1 SGHTA and CDR2 FQGNSA. V lost 5 bases and J lost 5, with 9 bases in between. The CDR3 contains 12 residues. Via MiXCR, TCRdb re-called the 5' RACE reads, giving one row per CDR3 protein. The sample has about 45,000 distinct CDR3 sequences, approximately 7% seen once. The time point denotes: sample taken at primary tumor resection. Samples came from 70 to 80 TRACERx patients with untreated early-stage lung cancer. The starting material was PBMCs, obtained at surgery. The J gene is TRBJ2-5, the V gene TRBV7-2; no definite D call. The origin of this receptor is a female donor with early-stage non-small cell lung cancer. The CDR3 coding sequence is TGTGCCAGCAGCCCTACCTGGGAGACCCAGTACTTC. This encodes CASSPTWETQYF.